This entry lists 21 T cell receptor beta chains sequenced from one sample in a study of blood T cell repertoires in COVID-19. Assay: immunoSEQ multiplex PCR; the TCRdb copy retains only in-frame clones and omits some. The sample carries some 120,000 clones, more than 65% recorded once. Sequencing was carried out using peripheral blood. Every receptor here comes from a human donor in a cohort sampled during active COVID-19.

Turning to this clone: Other DNA variants within this sample encode the same CDR3. The chain employs TRBV19 and TRBJ1-4; tentative D call: TRBD1 (5 bases). In germline, CDR1 is LNHDA, CDR2 SQIVND (reference sequence). The CDR3 totals 15 residues. The germline V and J ends were trimmed by 5 bases and 0 bases, with 10 bases remaining between them. The CDR3 DNA sequence: TGTGCCAGTAGTCCCGGGGGGGCAACTAATGAAAAACTGTTTTTT. Residues: CASSPGGATNEKLFF.

The genes are TRBV3-1 (or the pseudogene TRBV3-2) and TRBJ1-2, with 8 bases aligning to TRBD1. Germline CDR1 reads LGHDT; CDR2 reads YNNKEL (reference sequence). After removal of 4 bases from V and 2 bases from J, the junction contained 6 bases not matched to a gene. CDR3 length equals 15 residues. DNA for the CDR3: TGTGCCAGCAGCCCCTCTGACAGGGGAAACTATGGCTACACCTTC. Protein product: CASSPSDRGNYGYTF.

The V call is TRBV12-3 or TRBV12-4, the J call TRBJ1-2; D unclear. This CDR3 has 12 amino acids. Trimming shortened V by 1 base and J by 4 bases, and 4 bases separated the two germline ends. The CDR3 region is CASSLGSYGYTF. The CDR3 DNA is TGTGCCAGCAGTTTAGGCAGCTATGGCTACACCTTC.

The gene calls are TRBV11-3 and TRBJ1-1; a weak D match, TRBD1 (5 bases). The CDR3 is 14 amino acids. Looked up from germline, CDR1 is SGHNT and CDR2 is YENEEA. V dropped 5 bases and J dropped 2 bases, with 12 bases sitting between them. The DNA of the CDR3 is TGTGCCAGCAGCGTGCGGGGGATTAACACTGAAGCTTTCTTT. As protein: CASSVRGINTEAFF.

J is TRBJ1-5 and V is TRBV27; D is undetermined. The germline V gene has CDR1 MNHEY and CDR2 SMNVEV (reference sequence). This CDR3 has 13 residues. V was pared by 1 base and J by 3 bases, with 4 bases between. The CDR3 is CASSLFLNQPQHF. CDR3 sequence (DNA): TGTGCCAGCAGTTTATTTCTCAATCAGCCCCAGCATTTT.

CDR3 sequence (DNA): TGTGCCATCAGCGACAGGGGGAACATGGACACTGAAGCTTTCTTT. Protein sequence: CAISDRGNMDTEAFF. J is TRBJ1-1 and V is TRBV10-3; 9 positions agree with TRBD1. The V and J ends lost 6 bases and 3 bases, in that order; junction bases with no gene match: 8. Germline CDR1 reads ENHRY; CDR2 reads SYGVKD. CDR3 size: 15 residues.

Note on this clone: This same CDR3 is encoded by further DNA sequences in the sample. This rearrangement joins TRBV6-5 to TRBJ1-2; unclear D gene. Germline CDR1 and CDR2: MNHEY and SVGAGI. The germline V and J ends were trimmed by 6 bases and 2 bases, with 4 bases remaining between them. The CDR3 is 11 residues long. CDR3 loop: CASSENYGYTF. Written as DNA, the CDR3 is TGTGCCAGCAGCGAGAACTATGGCTACACCTTC.

The rearrangement uses TRBV7-9 and TRBJ2-2; 15 nucleotides match TRBD2. Germline CDR1 is SEHNR and CDR2 is FQNEAQ (reference sequence). The CDR3 totals 19 residues. The junction had 9 bases not matched to a gene; V was cut back by 5 bases and J by 2 bases. Here the CDR3 reads CASSASPGLAGGNTGELFF. CDR3 sequence (DNA): TGTGCCAGCAGCGCGAGTCCGGGACTAGCGGGGGGAAACACCGGGGAGCTGTTTTTT.

The chain couples TRBV7-7 to TRBJ2-7; D remains unclear. The germline V and J ends were trimmed by 0 bases and 3 bases, with 12 bases remaining between them. Germline lookup yields CDR1 SSHAT and CDR2 FNYEAQ (reference sequence). CDR3 length: 15 residues. As DNA, the CDR3 is TGTGCCAGCAGCTTAGCAGAAGGAGACGTCTACGAGCAGTACTTC. Translating gives CASSLAEGDVYEQYF.

The chain has TRBV18 and TRBJ2-7; 9 bases line up with TRBD2. The CDR3 has 14 residues. The germline gives CDR1 KGHSH, CDR2 LQKENI. The junction had 2 bases not matched to a gene; V was cut back by 0 bases and J by 5 bases. The DNA of the CDR3 is TGTGCCAGCTCACCACCGACTAGCGGCAACGAGCAGTACTTC. Its protein is CASSPPTSGNEQYF.

The rearrangement links TRBV7-2 to TRBJ2-1; D is perhaps TRBD2 (6 bases). CDR1 is SGHTA, CDR2 FQGNSA, per germline. CDR3 length equals 14 residues. V was clipped by 3 bases and J by 8 bases, with 14 bases between them. The DNA of the CDR3 is TGTGCCAGCAGCTTCGGGACTCCGGGAGATGAGCAGTTCTTC. This translates into CASSFGTPGDEQFF.

This clone has only a few counts. V and J are TRBV2 and TRBJ2-5, with a tentative D call TRBD2 (5 bases). The V end lost 4 bases, the J end lost 2 bases, and 11 bases lay between the germline ends. This CDR3 contains 14 residues. Looked up from germline, CDR1 is SNHLY and CDR2 is FYNNEI. CDR3 in DNA: TGTGCCAGCAGTGGGAGCGGAGTACAAGAGACCCAGTACTTC. Protein: CASSGSGVQETQYF. The whole variable domain, filled in from reference TRBV2 and TRBJ2-5, reads EPEVTQTPSHQVTQMGQEVILRCVPISNHLYFYWYRQILGQKVEFLVSFYNNEISEKSEIFDDQFSVERPDGSNFTLKIRSTKLEDSAMYFCASSGSGVQETQYFGPGTRLLVL.

This sequence joins TRBV28 and TRBJ2-5; maybe TRBD2 (7 bases). The V and J ends lost 3 bases and 4 bases respectively, with 18 bases between them. This CDR3 contains 16 residues. Germline CDR1 and CDR2: MDHEN and SYDVKM. In DNA form, the CDR3 reads TGTGCCAGCAGTTTCAGCGGCGGTGGGGGGGCAGAGACCCAGTACTTC. Amino acids: CASSFSGGGGAETQYF.

The chain employs TRBV5-1 and TRBJ1-4; D gene uncertain. CDR3 length equals 14 residues. The germline CDR1 and CDR2 sequences are SGHRS and YFSETQ. V was shortened by 4 bases and J by 7 bases, with 14 bases between the two germline ends. DNA for the CDR3: TGCGCCAGCAGCCTAGGCAGAGTTTCTGAAAAACTGTTTTTT. It is translated as CASSLGRVSEKLFF.

The chain couples TRBV7-8 to TRBJ2-3; D is perhaps TRBD2 (5 bases). Germline V lookup: CDR1 SGHVS, CDR2 FQNEAQ. V was cut by 7 bases and J by 4 bases, with 21 bases left in between. This CDR3 is built from 16 residues. The CDR3 reads CASKVSRAGGSDTQYF. The CDR3 nucleotides read TGTGCCAGCAAGGTCTCTAGGGCGGGTGGTTCAGATACGCAGTATTTT.

This clone showed up just once. The gene calls are TRBV5-5 and TRBJ1-4; D unresolved. The CDR3 has 13 amino acids. From germline, CDR1 is SGHKS and CDR2 YYEKEE (reference sequence). V lost 1 base and J 10 bases, leaving 11 bases between the germline ends. The DNA for the CDR3 is TGTGCCAGCAGCTTGATCGGTCGAGGAAAACTGTTTTTT. It specifies CASSLIGRGKLFF.

As DNA, the CDR3 is TGTGCCAGCAGTAGGACAGCTAATGAGCAGTTCTTC. Protein: CASSRTANEQFF. The V call is TRBV5-4, the J call TRBJ2-1, with TRBD1 as a possible D gene (6 bases). CDR1 is SGHNT and CDR2 is YYREEE in the germline V gene (reference sequence). The CDR3 covers 12 residues. V dropped 5 bases and J dropped 7 bases, with 10 bases sitting between them.

The chain is built from TRBV7-2 and TRBJ1-1; weak D call: TRBD1 (6 bases). Trimming cost V 1 base and J 7 bases, with 16 bases left between them. The CDR3 loop spans 15 amino acids. The germline gives CDR1 SGHTA, CDR2 FQGNSA. CDR3 sequence (DNA): TGTGCCAGCAGCTTAGTGGGGGCCTCCTTATTTGAAGCTTTCTTT. Translating it yields CASSLVGASLFEAFF.

CDR3 sequence: CASRTGSSYEQYF. The DNA of the CDR3 is TGCGCCAGCAGGACAGGGAGCTCCTACGAGCAGTACTTC. The V and J genes are TRBV10-2 and TRBJ2-7, with 7 nucleotides matching TRBD1. The CDR3 has 13 amino acids. Germline CDR1 WSHSY, CDR2 SAAADI. V was clipped by 6 bases and J by 0 bases; unmatched bases: 2.

The chain is built from TRBV24-1 and TRBJ2-5, with 8 bases identical to TRBD2. The V and J ends lost 1 base and 4 bases, in that order; junction bases with no gene match: 4. Germline V CDR1 and CDR2: KGHDR, SFDVKD. The CDR3 totals 15 residues. The CDR3 DNA is TGTGCCACCAGTGATTTAGCGGGAGAAGGAGAGACCCAGTACTTC. Translation: CATSDLAGEGETQYF.

This clone was found a few times. The V gene is TRBV11-2, the J gene TRBJ1-4; TRBD1 matches at 8 bases. Germline V gene sequence: CDR1 SGHAT, CDR2 FQNNGV. This CDR3 region has 15 residues. V was pared by 5 bases and J by 11 bases, with 13 bases of the junction left unmatched. CDR3 sequence: CASSPFSQGAGKLFF. Written as DNA, the CDR3 is TGTGCCAGCAGCCCCTTTTCTCAGGGGGCAGGGAAACTGTTTTTT.